This entry lists 28 T cell receptor beta chains sequenced from one sample in a study of spatial heterogeneity in lung cancer. TCRdb re-called the 5' RACE reads with MiXCR, one entry per CDR3 protein. The data show about 14,000 distinct CDR3 sequences, 4.5% to 6% seen once. Time point given: sample taken at primary tumor resection. Their antigens are not known. Whole-study results and caveats: Tumoral mutation counts were tracked by counts of expanded intratumoral alpha and beta TCRs.

The sample in question was lung tumor tissue, obtained at surgery. The receptors were gathered from a female donor with early-stage non-small cell lung cancer.

This clonotype was observed at least ten times. V and J are TRBV28 and TRBJ1-5; 8 positions agree with TRBD1. This CDR3 is 16 amino acids long. Per germline, CDR1 MDHEN and CDR2 SYDVKM. With 6 bases clipped from V and 1 base from J, the junction kept 8 bases outside the gene matches. The CDR3 DNA reads TGTGCCAGCAGCTCGACAGGGGAAGGGAGCAATCAGCCCCAGCATTTT. The encoded protein is CASSSTGEGSNQPQHF.

This clonotype came up once. This may come from a read error, since a much larger clone is one base off. The chain carries TRBV7-2 and TRBJ2-3, with TRBD2 matching 9 bases. The CDR3 is made up of 16 amino acids. Germline V CDR1 and CDR2: SGHTA, FQGNSA. The CDR3 DNA follows: TGTGCCAGCAGCTTTGGTAGCGGGGGAGTCATAGATATGCAGTATTTT. It codes for CASSFGSGGVIDMQYF.

This clonotype came up many times. V and J are TRBV20-1 and TRBJ2-4, with 12 nucleotides matching TRBD2. CDR3 length: 13 amino acids. Trimming cost V 0 bases and J 15 bases; bases outside gene matches: 6. Germline CDR1 and CDR2: DFQATT and SNEGSKA (reference sequence). This chain's CDR3 is CSAREASGGARYF. CDR3 nucleotide sequence: TGCAGTGCTAGAGAGGCTAGCGGGGGGGCAAGGTACTTC.

There are many counts of this clonotype. The V call is TRBV7-9, the J call TRBJ2-2; TRBD2 aligns across 8 bases. Trimming took 5 bases from V and 5 from J; bases not matched to a gene: 7. Germline V gene lookup returns CDR1 SEHNR and CDR2 FQNEAQ (reference sequence). The CDR3 contains 15 residues. CDR3 bases: TGTGCCAGCAGCCGAAGCGGGGGCCGGACCGGGGAGCTGTTTTTT. The encoded protein is CASSRSGGRTGELFF.

Ten or more counts support this clonotype. The chain employs TRBV12-3 or TRBV12-4 and TRBJ2-7, with D possibly TRBD1 on 5 matching bases. Trimming removed 2 bases at V and 2 bases at J, with 7 bases between. CDR3 length equals 13 residues. CDR3 region: CASSLTGTYEQYF. CDR3 bases: TGTGCCAGCAGTTTAACAGGTACCTACGAGCAGTACTTC.

This clonotype was observed many times. The V and J genes are TRBV6-5 and TRBJ2-2; a possible D gene is TRBD1 (6 bases). Germline assignment: CDR1 MNHEY and CDR2 SVGAGI. The CDR3 contains 16 residues. Trimming left V 5 bases short and J 6 bases short, with 19 bases between. This CDR3 reads CASSPINFGGPGELFF. CDR3 DNA sequence: TGTGCCAGCAGTCCCATCAACTTTGGGGGCCCCGGGGAGCTGTTTTTT.

The table lists this clonotype with many counts. The chain employs TRBV12-3 or TRBV12-4 and TRBJ1-5; TRBD1 might be the D (5 bases). V lost 3 bases, J lost 7 bases, and 10 bases lay in between. The CDR3 consists of 13 residues. CDR3 sequence: CASSLRGGQPQHF. The CDR3, as DNA: TGTGCCAGCAGTTTGCGGGGGGGGCAGCCCCAGCATTTT.

There are many counts of this clonotype. The chain is built from TRBV20-1 and TRBJ1-1; unclear D gene. The CDR3 consists of 13 residues. Germline CDR1 is DFQATT and CDR2 is SNEGSKA (reference sequence). The V end lost 4 bases, the J end lost 2 bases, and 11 bases lay between the germline ends. For the CDR3, the DNA is TGCAGTGCTAAGCAGAGACCCAACACTGAAGCTTTCTTT. Protein: CSAKQRPNTEAFF.

This clonotype appeared many times. The rearrangement uses TRBV7-2 and TRBJ2-3, with unresolved D. The CDR3 extends over 17 amino acids. The germline V and J ends were trimmed by 3 bases and 4 bases, with 20 bases remaining between them. Germline CDR1 and CDR2: SGHTA and FQGNSA. CDR3 sequence: CASSFIGLALRADTQYF. The DNA for the CDR3 is TGTGCCAGCAGCTTCATAGGGCTGGCGCTACGAGCAGATACGCAGTATTTT.

This clonotype has a count of ten or more. Just one base apart from a much larger clone, this may be a read error. The genes are TRBV13 and TRBJ2-3, with D hard to call. The CDR3 is 15 amino acids. V was shortened by 5 bases and J by 2 bases, with 14 bases between the two germline ends. Per the germline V gene, CDR1 is PRHDT and CDR2 is FYEKMQ (reference sequence). CDR3 residues: CASSTPAGNTDTQYF. CDR3 DNA: TGTGCCAGCAGCACCCCCGCAGGTAACACAGATACGCAGTATTTT.

This clonotype showed up many times. The V gene is TRBV7-2, the J gene TRBJ2-5; tentatively, D is TRBD1 (6 bases). The CDR3 covers 16 residues. CDR1 is SGHTA and CDR2 is FQGNSA in the germline V gene. Trimming cost V 5 bases and J 0 bases, with 16 bases left between them. The CDR3 DNA sequence: TGTGCCAGCAGCCCCCGAGGAAACAGGGACCAAGAGACCCAGTACTTC. The encoded protein is CASSPRGNRDQETQYF.

This clonotype was seen repeatedly, ten times or more. The chain couples TRBV30 to TRBJ2-2, with 10 nucleotides matching TRBD1. The CDR3 has 16 residues. Germline V gene data show CDR1 as GTSNPN and CDR2 as SVGIG (reference sequence). Unmatched junction bases numbered 15, after V lost 8 bases and J lost 6 bases. The CDR3 loop reads CAGRTPGQGISGELFF. CDR3 coding DNA: TGTGCCGGCCGGACACCGGGACAGGGGATCTCCGGGGAGCTGTTTTTT.

This clonotype was observed many times. This chain links TRBV11-2 with TRBJ2-1; the D is unclear. Looked up from germline, CDR1 is SGHAT and CDR2 is FQNNGV. There are 14 residues in the CDR3. V lost 5 bases and J 4 bases, leaving 12 bases between the germline ends. As DNA, the CDR3 is TGTGCCAGCAGCATAGTGAGACCGTACAATGAGCAGTTCTTC. Protein sequence: CASSIVRPYNEQFF.

This clonotype was counted ten times or more. The chain carries TRBV5-1 and TRBJ1-2; D not certain. Germline lookup yields CDR1 SGHRS and CDR2 YFSETQ. This CDR3 is built from 12 residues. Trimming left V 5 bases short and J 6 bases short, with 11 bases between. Written as DNA, the CDR3 is TGCGCCAGCAGGGAAGGTCCTCATGGCTACACCTTC. Translated: CASREGPHGYTF.

At least ten counts were recorded for this clonotype. V and J are TRBV2 and TRBJ1-2; 7 positions match TRBD1. The V gene's germline CDR1 is SNHLY and CDR2 FYNNEI. The CDR3 contains 14 residues. V trimming: 4 bases; J trimming: 5 bases; junction bases outside the gene matches: 7. For the CDR3, the DNA is TGTGCCAGCAGTGTGGCAGGGGGATTATATGGCTACACCTTC. Amino acids: CASSVAGGLYGYTF.

This clonotype was seen repeatedly, ten times or more. The CDR3 DNA sequence: TGTGCCAGCAGTTTACGGACAGGAAGAAATGAAAAACTGTTTTTT. This translates into CASSLRTGRNEKLFF. This chain links TRBV12-3 or TRBV12-4 with TRBJ1-4, with 7 bases fitting TRBD1. This CDR3 spans 15 amino acids. The V and J ends lost 2 bases and 5 bases, in that order; junction bases with no gene match: 5.

Ten or more counts support this clonotype. This chain links TRBV5-4 with TRBJ2-1, with D perhaps assigned TRBD1 or TRBD2 (5 bases each). V was shortened by 0 bases and J by 3 bases, with 10 bases between the two germline ends. CDR1 and CDR2 from the germline V gene are SGHNT and YYREEE (reference sequence). This CDR3 region has 15 residues. The CDR3 here is CASSLGRDRYNEQFF. DNA of the CDR3: TGTGCCAGCAGCTTGGGCAGGGACCGCTACAATGAGCAGTTCTTC.

This clonotype has a count of ten or more. This rearrangement joins TRBV3-1 to TRBJ1-2; D possibly corresponds to TRBD1 (5 bases). In germline, CDR1 is LGHDT, CDR2 YNNKEL (reference sequence). Deletions cut 4 bases from V and 4 bases from J, with 19 bases between. The CDR3 consists of 16 residues. CDR3 sequence reads: CASSPDGGEPTYGYTF. The CDR3 DNA follows: TGTGCCAGCAGCCCGGATGGGGGTGAGCCCACCTATGGCTACACCTTC.

This clonotype was detected ten times or more. This chain links TRBV20-1 with TRBJ2-5, with TRBD2 matching 8 bases. Germline loops: CDR1 DFQATT, CDR2 SNEGSKA (reference sequence). The V gene end was trimmed by 0 bases and the J gene end by 6 bases; junction bases not matched to a gene: 12. This CDR3 spans 16 amino acids. CDR3 DNA sequence: TGCAGTGCTAGAGATCGGCGGGGGGCGGTCCTGAAGACCCAGTACTTC. This encodes CSARDRRGAVLKTQYF.

This clonotype has a count of ten or more. The chain has TRBV18 and TRBJ2-6; no clear D gene. The CDR3 runs to 14 residues. Germline CDR1 reads KGHSH; CDR2 reads LQKENI. V shed 2 bases and J shed 0 bases, with 2 bases lying between them. The CDR3 DNA is TGTGCCAGCTCACCAGACTCTGGGGCCAACGTCCTGACTTTC. Translating gives CASSPDSGANVLTF. The variable domain in full, completed from reference TRBV18 and TRBJ2-6, reads NAGVMQNPRHLVRRRGQEARLRCSPMKGHSHVYWYRQLPEEGLKFMVYLQKENIIDESGMPKERFSAEFPKEGPSILRIQQVVRGDSAAYFCASSPDSGANVLTFGAGSRLTVL.

This clonotype has at least ten counts. The V and J genes are TRBV20-1 and TRBJ2-2; D is perhaps TRBD2 (7 bases). With 6 bases removed from V and 6 bases from J, the gap between germline ends came to 14 bases. Germline V gene lookup returns CDR1 DFQATT and CDR2 SNEGSKA (reference sequence). The CDR3 loop spans 13 amino acids. The CDR3 bases are TGCAGTGCGAGGGCGGGGGCCGCCGGGGAGCTGTTTTTT. This encodes CSARAGAAGELFF.

This clonotype was seen at least ten times. V and J are TRBV7-6 and TRBJ1-4; 7 positions agree with TRBD1. Germline CDR1 reads SGHVS; CDR2 reads FNYEAQ. Unmatched junction bases numbered 5, after V lost 5 bases and J lost 8 bases. This CDR3 region has 13 residues. CDR3 region: CASSRQGYEKLFF. The CDR3 nucleotides read TGTGCCAGCAGCAGACAGGGTTACGAAAAACTGTTTTTT.

This clonotype was counted only a few times. The rearrangement uses TRBV20-1 and TRBJ1-5, with D perhaps TRBD1 (6 bases). The CDR3 consists of 14 residues. The germline gives CDR1 DFQATT, CDR2 SNEGSKA (reference sequence). V lost 4 bases to trimming and J lost 9 bases, with 19 bases between them. In DNA, the CDR3 is TGCAGTGCTAAACAGGGAGGTGGGCTGGCGCCCCAGCATTTT. It encodes CSAKQGGGLAPQHF.

At least ten counts were recorded for this clonotype. The gene calls are TRBV7-2 and TRBJ2-3; 7 nucleotides align to TRBD2. The CDR3 loop spans 18 amino acids. V lost 3 bases, J lost 0 bases, and 12 bases stayed unmatched. CDR1 is SGHTA, CDR2 FQGNSA, per germline. This chain's CDR3 is CASSFPWSGAASTDTQYF. DNA of the CDR3: TGTGCCAGCAGCTTCCCCTGGAGCGGGGCTGCTAGCACAGATACGCAGTATTTT.

The sample holds many counts of this clonotype. The J gene is TRBJ1-2, the V gene TRBV10-2; possibly TRBD1 for D (5 bases). The V and J ends lost 5 bases and 0 bases respectively, with 10 bases between them. This CDR3 contains 14 residues. Germline loops: CDR1 WSHSY, CDR2 SAAADI. The CDR3 is CASSWRGANYGYTF. The CDR3, as DNA: TGCGCCAGCAGTTGGAGGGGAGCTAACTATGGCTACACCTTC.

This clonotype was found many times. This chain links TRBV27 with TRBJ1-5; unclear D gene. The CDR3 runs to 12 residues. Germline CDR1 reads MNHEY; CDR2 reads SMNVEV (reference sequence). Trimming cost V 8 bases and J 2 bases, with 7 bases left between them. The CDR3 is CASGTGNQPQHF. CDR3 nucleotides: TGTGCCAGCGGTACGGGCAATCAGCCCCAGCATTTT.

This clonotype was counted ten times or more. This chain links TRBV12-3 or TRBV12-4 with TRBJ2-6; the D gene is possibly TRBD1 (6 bases). This CDR3 contains 16 residues. Deletions cut 5 bases from V and 0 bases from J, with 11 bases between. The CDR3 is CASSTDSGSGANVLTF. The CDR3 DNA reads TGTGCCAGCAGTACGGACAGTGGCTCTGGGGCCAACGTCCTGACTTTC.

This clonotype was found many times. The rearrangement links TRBV4-2 to TRBJ2-1; 8 bases are a match to TRBD2. There are 14 residues in the CDR3. Unmatched junction bases numbered 6, after V lost 1 base and J lost 10 bases. Germline CDR1 LGHNA, CDR2 YNFKEQ. The CDR3 DNA reads TGTGCCAGCAGCCAAGGGACGGGGGGGCGCGAGCAGTTCTTC. Translated, it gives CASSQGTGGREQFF.